This entry features one T cell receptor (beta chain) sequence. Its antigen is still unknown. The sample comes from a study of T cell responses to AZD1222 COVID-19 vaccine. Germline CDR1 and CDR2: SGDLS and YYNGEE. The J segment lost 7 bases and the V segment lost 0 bases, leaving 5 bases of the junction unmatched. The CDR3 has 15 amino acids. General study findings and limits: Within unmutated variant regions lay the reported targets of nearly half of spike-specific TCRs. The study identified only 6 or 7 AZD1222 recipients as seropositive at baseline.

TCRdb's table, derived via immunoSEQ multiplex PCR, lists solely in-frame clones and lacks some. This table holds 150,000 to 200,000 clones, around 87% found once. This TCR derives from an adult in good health. This chain joins TRBV9 and TRBJ2-2, with 8 positions matching TRBD1. Specimen: peripheral blood, collected on day 0 of MenACWY control vaccination. CDR3 nucleotide sequence: TGTGCCAGCAGCGTAGGGACAGGGCCGATCGGGGAGCTGTTTTTT. Translating it yields CASSVGTGPIGELFF.